The 17 T cell receptor beta chains below come from one sample, sequenced in a study of cytomegalovirus exposure and HLA in healthy donors. PCR employed 60 Vbeta and 13 Jbeta primers. Clones were sequenced by immunoSEQ multiplex PCR, and TCRdb holds only the in-frame ones, with some missing. The profile shows 160,000 or so clones, roughly 83% of them singletons. Sequencing was performed on PBMCs. These TCRs come from a woman aged 18-29 years in good health and CMV-seronegative.

This chain connects TRBV7-2 to TRBJ1-1, with unresolved D. CDR1 SGHTA and CDR2 FQGNSA come from the germline V gene. The CDR3 has 13 residues. V was cut by 0 bases and J by 11 bases, with 13 bases left in between. The CDR3 loop reads CASSLAAGRRAFF. CDR3 DNA sequence: TGTGCCAGCAGCTTAGCTGCTGGGCGTCGGGCTTTCTTT.

The chain is built from TRBV4-1 and TRBJ1-5; D ambiguous. This CDR3 is built from 16 residues. V was shortened by 2 bases and J by 4 bases, with 15 bases between the two germline ends. Germline assignment: CDR1 MGHRA and CDR2 YSYEKL. CDR3 nucleotides: TGCGCCAGCAGCCAACTCGATGACTTTAGTAATCAGCCCCAGCATTTT. Protein: CASSQLDDFSNQPQHF.

V and J are TRBV5-6 and TRBJ1-6, with D possibly matching TRBD1 (6 bases). CDR1 is SGHDT, CDR2 YYEEEE, per germline. V was pared by 4 bases and J by 4 bases, with 18 bases between. There are 17 residues in the CDR3. In DNA form, the CDR3 reads TGTGCCAGCAGCCCTACACAGGGTAGAGGATATAATTCACCCCTCCACTTT. Amino acid sequence: CASSPTQGRGYNSPLHF.

The CDR3 bases are TGTGCCAGCAGCCGTCCCGGGACAAGGAACACTGAAGCTTTCTTT. Its protein product is CASSRPGTRNTEAFF. V and J are TRBV5-6 and TRBJ1-1; D is possibly TRBD1 (6 bases). The CDR3 covers 15 residues. The ends were cut back, 4 bases at V and 1 base at J, with 14 bases in the middle. CDR1 is SGHDT and CDR2 is YYEEEE in the germline V gene.

The chain uses TRBV10-3 and TRBJ2-7; TRBD2 matches at 12 bases. J lost 6 bases, V lost 3 bases, and 6 bases had no gene match. The CDR3 consists of 15 residues. Germline V CDR1 and CDR2: ENHRY, SYGVKD. The CDR3 DNA reads as TGTGCCATCAGTGATCTAGCGGGGGGGACCATCGAGCAGTACTTC. The encoded protein is CAISDLAGGTIEQYF.

The rearrangement joins TRBV11-2 to TRBJ1-4, with 8 bases matching TRBD1. The CDR3 length is 15 residues. V shed 1 base and J 2 bases; nucleotides not matched to a gene: 0. Germline CDR1 SGHAT, CDR2 FQNNGV. The CDR3 is CASSLGDRTNEKLFF. For the CDR3, the DNA is TGTGCCAGCAGCTTAGGGGACAGGACTAATGAAAAACTGTTTTTT.

This clone came up a few times. The identical CDR3 is also encoded by other nucleotide sequences in the sample. The V and J genes are TRBV6-5 and TRBJ2-7, with unresolved D. This CDR3 is 15 amino acids long. Trimming stripped 0 bases from V and 0 bases from J, with 9 bases between. CDR1 is MNHEY, CDR2 SVGAGI, per germline. CDR3 bases: TGTGCCAGCAGTTACTCTTCAGGAAGCTCCTACGAGCAGTACTTC. It translates to CASSYSSGSSYEQYF.

J is TRBJ2-7 and V is TRBV11-3; perhaps TRBD1 as D (6 bases). In germline, CDR1 is SGHNT, CDR2 YENEEA. This CDR3 has 13 amino acids. V was clipped by 5 bases and J by 5 bases, with 13 bases between them. This CDR3 is CASSKTGGNEQYF. The CDR3 DNA reads TGTGCCAGCAGCAAAACTGGGGGCAACGAGCAGTACTTC.

Only a few counts were recorded for this clone. The chain is built from TRBV27 and TRBJ1-5; D remains unclear. Per germline, CDR1 MNHEY and CDR2 SMNVEV (reference sequence). This CDR3 is built from 14 residues. Trimming stripped 6 bases from V and 0 bases from J, with 9 bases between. CDR3 sequence: CASRQSTSNQPQHF. As DNA, the CDR3 is TGTGCCAGCAGACAGTCAACTAGCAATCAGCCCCAGCATTTT.

The chain joins TRBV4-1 to TRBJ2-5; 11 bases are shared with TRBD1. The J call is doubtful: the DNA matches TRBJ2-7 better. The CDR3 length is 15 residues. CDR1 and CDR2 (germline): MGHRA, YSYEKL. The CDR3 loop is CASSQGTGGAYEQYF. CDR3 DNA sequence: TGCGCCAGCAGCCAAGGGACAGGGGGCGCCTACGAGCAGTACTTC.

Comments on this clone: The CDR3 carries no conserved terminal phenylalanine or tryptophan, so it likely arises from a read error. This chain links TRBV19 with TRBJ1-4, with D possibly matching TRBD1 (5 bases). The CDR3 contains 14 residues. V shed 8 bases and J shed 7 bases, with 17 bases lying between them. Looked up from germline, CDR1 is LNHDA and CDR2 is SQIVND (reference sequence). The CDR3 spells CASRPLRDGEKLFL. In DNA form, the CDR3 reads TGTGCCAGTCGGCCACTCAGGGATGGTGAAAAACTGTTTCTT.

This chain joins TRBV7-8 and TRBJ1-5, with D possibly being TRBD1 (5 bases). Germline CDR1 and CDR2: SGHVS and FQNEAQ. V was pared by 5 bases and J by 1 base, with 6 bases between. This CDR3 has 13 residues. In DNA, the CDR3 is TGTGCCAGCAGCGACAGCAGCAATCAGCCCCAGCATTTT. Translating it yields CASSDSSNQPQHF.

The V call is TRBV4-2, the J call TRBJ2-1, with 9 nucleotides matching TRBD2. CDR3 length: 15 residues. Germline V gene lookup returns CDR1 LGHNA and CDR2 YNFKEQ. With V trimmed by 1 base and J by 4 bases, 2 bases remained unmatched. In DNA, the CDR3 is TGTGCCAGCAGCCAAGGGCGGGGGGGGTACAATGAGCAGTTCTTC. Translating gives CASSQGRGGYNEQFF.

The chain recombines TRBV7-8 with TRBJ1-6, with 8 bases that match TRBD1. The CDR3 covers 14 residues. The germline V gene has CDR1 SGHVS and CDR2 FQNEAQ. V shed 5 bases, J shed 10 bases, and the junction held 7 bases outside the gene matches. In DNA, the CDR3 is TGTGCCAGCAGCCAGGACAGGGTATACTCACCCCTCCACTTT. Encoded protein: CASSQDRVYSPLHF.

The chain joins TRBV6-4 to TRBJ2-2, with 9 nucleotides matching TRBD2. Germline assignment: CDR1 MRHNA and CDR2 SNTAGT. This CDR3 has 15 amino acids. V lost 6 bases, J lost 7 bases, and 9 bases stayed unmatched. The CDR3 spells CASSFGGGAVGELFF. CDR3 sequence (DNA): TGTGCCAGCAGCTTCGGCGGGGGGGCCGTCGGGGAGCTGTTTTTT.

Remarks on this clone: A read error is likely, as this CDR3 ends without the conserved phenylalanine or tryptophan. The gene calls are TRBV7-9 and TRBJ1-1; a possible D gene is TRBD1 (5 bases). The CDR3 consists of 15 residues. Per germline, CDR1 SEHNR and CDR2 FQNEAQ (reference sequence). Trimming stripped 1 base from V and 5 bases from J, with 14 bases between. CDR3 in amino acids: CASSLGGVSGTEAFL. The CDR3 region has the DNA TGTGCCAGCAGCTTAGGGGGGGTAAGTGGAACTGAAGCTTTCCTT.

The chain couples TRBV7-9 to TRBJ1-1; TRBD1 might be the D (6 bases). The CDR3 contains 12 residues. Germline V gene sequence: CDR1 SEHNR, CDR2 FQNEAQ (reference sequence). V was trimmed by 5 bases and J by 4 bases, leaving 8 bases between them. The CDR3 spells CASSQGGTEAFF. The CDR3 DNA reads as TGTGCCAGCAGCCAAGGGGGCACTGAAGCTTTCTTT.